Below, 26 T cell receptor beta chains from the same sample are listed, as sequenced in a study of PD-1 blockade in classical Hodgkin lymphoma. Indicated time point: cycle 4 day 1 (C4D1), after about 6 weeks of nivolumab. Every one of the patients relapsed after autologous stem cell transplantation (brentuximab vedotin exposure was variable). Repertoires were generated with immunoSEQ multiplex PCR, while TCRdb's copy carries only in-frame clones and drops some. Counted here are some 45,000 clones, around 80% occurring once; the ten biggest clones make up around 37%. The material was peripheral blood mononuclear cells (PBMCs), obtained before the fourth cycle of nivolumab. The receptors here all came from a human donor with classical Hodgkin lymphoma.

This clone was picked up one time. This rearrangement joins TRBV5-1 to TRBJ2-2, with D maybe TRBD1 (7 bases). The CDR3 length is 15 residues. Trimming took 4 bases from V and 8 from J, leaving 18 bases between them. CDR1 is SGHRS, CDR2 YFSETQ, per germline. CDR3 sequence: CASSPRQGGTGELFF. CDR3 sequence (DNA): TGCGCCAGCAGCCCGCGACAGGGAGGTACGGGGGAGCTGTTTTTT.

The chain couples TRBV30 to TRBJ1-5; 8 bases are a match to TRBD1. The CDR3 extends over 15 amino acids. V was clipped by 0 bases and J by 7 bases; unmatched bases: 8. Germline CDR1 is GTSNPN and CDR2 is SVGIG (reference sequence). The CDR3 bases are TGTGCCTGGAGTGTACCGGCCAGGGGGCAACAGCCCCAGCATTTT. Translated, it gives CAWSVPARGQQPQHF.

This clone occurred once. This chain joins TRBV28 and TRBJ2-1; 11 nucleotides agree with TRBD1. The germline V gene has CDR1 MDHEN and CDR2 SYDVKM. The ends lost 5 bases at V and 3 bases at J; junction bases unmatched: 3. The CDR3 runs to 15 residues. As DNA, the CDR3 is TGTGCCAGCAGTCGGGACAGGGGGGACTACAATGAGCAGTTCTTC. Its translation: CASSRDRGDYNEQFF.

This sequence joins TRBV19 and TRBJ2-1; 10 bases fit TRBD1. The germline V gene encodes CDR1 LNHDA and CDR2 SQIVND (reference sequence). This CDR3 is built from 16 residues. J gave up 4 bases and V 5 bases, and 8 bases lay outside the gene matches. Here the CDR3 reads CASSVSPGQGYNEQFF. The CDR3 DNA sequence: TGTGCCAGTAGTGTAAGCCCGGGACAGGGGTACAATGAGCAGTTCTTC.

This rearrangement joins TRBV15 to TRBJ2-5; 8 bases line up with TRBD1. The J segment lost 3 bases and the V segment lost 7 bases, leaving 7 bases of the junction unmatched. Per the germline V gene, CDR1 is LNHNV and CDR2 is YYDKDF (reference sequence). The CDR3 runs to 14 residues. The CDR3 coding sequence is TGTGCCACCAAGGACAGGGCCCCTAAAGAGACCCAGTACTTC. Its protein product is CATKDRAPKETQYF.

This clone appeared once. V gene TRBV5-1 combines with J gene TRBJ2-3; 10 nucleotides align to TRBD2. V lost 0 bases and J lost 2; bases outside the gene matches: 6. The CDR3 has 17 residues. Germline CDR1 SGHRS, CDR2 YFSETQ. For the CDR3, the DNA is TGCGCCAGCAGCTTGGAAGCAGCGGGGGGGTTCACAGATACGCAGTATTTT. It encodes CASSLEAAGGFTDTQYF.

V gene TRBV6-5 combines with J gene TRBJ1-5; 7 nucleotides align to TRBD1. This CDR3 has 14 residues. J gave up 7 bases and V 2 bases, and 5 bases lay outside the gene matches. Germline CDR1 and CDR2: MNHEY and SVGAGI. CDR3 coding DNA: TGTGCCAGCAGTTACACAACAGGGGACCAGCCCCAGCATTTT. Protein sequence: CASSYTTGDQPQHF.

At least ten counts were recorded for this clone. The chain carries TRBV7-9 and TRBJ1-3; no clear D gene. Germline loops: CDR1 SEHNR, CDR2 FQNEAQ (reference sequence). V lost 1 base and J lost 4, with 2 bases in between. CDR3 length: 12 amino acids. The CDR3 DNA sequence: TGTGCCAGCAGCTTAGTAGGAAACACCATATATTTT. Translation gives CASSLVGNTIYF.

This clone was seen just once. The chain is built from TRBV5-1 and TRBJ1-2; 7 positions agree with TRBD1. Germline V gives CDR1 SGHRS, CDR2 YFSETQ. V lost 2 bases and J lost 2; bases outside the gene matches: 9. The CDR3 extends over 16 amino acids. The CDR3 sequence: CASSLVRDSLNYGYTF. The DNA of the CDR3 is TGCGCCAGCAGCTTAGTAAGGGACAGCCTAAACTATGGCTACACCTTC.

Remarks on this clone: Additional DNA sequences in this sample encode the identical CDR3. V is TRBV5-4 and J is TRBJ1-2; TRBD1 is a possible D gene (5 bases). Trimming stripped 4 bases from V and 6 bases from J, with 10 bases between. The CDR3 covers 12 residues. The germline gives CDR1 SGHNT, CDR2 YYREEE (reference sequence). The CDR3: CASSPGGNGYTF. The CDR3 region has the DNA TGTGCCAGCAGCCCCGGGGGGAATGGCTACACCTTC.

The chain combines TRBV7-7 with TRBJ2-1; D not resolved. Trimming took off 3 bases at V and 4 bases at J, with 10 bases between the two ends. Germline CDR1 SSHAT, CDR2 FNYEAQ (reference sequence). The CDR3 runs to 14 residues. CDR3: CASSFSWVYNEQFF. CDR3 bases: TGTGCCAGCAGCTTCTCCTGGGTTTACAATGAGCAGTTCTTC. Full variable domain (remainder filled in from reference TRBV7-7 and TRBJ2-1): GAGVSQSPRYKVTKRGQDVTLRCDPISSHATLYWYQQALGQGPEFLTYFNYEAQPDKSGLPSDRFSAERPEGSISTLTIQRTEQRDSAMYRCASSFSWVYNEQFFGPGTRLTVL.

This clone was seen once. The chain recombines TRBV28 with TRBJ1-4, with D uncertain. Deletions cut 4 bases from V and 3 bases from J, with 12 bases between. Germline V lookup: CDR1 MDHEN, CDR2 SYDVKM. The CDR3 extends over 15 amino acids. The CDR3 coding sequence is TGTGCCAGCAGTTCATCGGCTACTGCTAATGAAAAACTGTTTTTT. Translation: CASSSSATANEKLFF.

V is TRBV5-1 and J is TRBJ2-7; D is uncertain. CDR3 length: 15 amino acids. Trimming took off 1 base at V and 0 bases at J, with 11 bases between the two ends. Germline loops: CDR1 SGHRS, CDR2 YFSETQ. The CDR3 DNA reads TGCGCCAGCAGCTTGATAGGCCAGTACTCCTACGAGCAGTACTTC. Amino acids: CASSLIGQYSYEQYF.

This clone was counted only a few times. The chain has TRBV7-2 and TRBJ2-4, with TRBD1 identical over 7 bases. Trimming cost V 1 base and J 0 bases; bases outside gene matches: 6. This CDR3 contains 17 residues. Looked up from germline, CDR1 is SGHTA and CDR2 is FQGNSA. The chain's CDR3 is CASSLEGAALAKNIQYF. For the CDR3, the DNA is TGTGCCAGCAGCTTAGAGGGGGCGGCCTTAGCCAAAAACATTCAGTACTTC.

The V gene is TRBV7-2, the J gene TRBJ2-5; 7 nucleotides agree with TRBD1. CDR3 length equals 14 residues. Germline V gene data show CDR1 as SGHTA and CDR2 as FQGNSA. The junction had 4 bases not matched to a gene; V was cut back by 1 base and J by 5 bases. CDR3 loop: CASSLGQGFETQYF. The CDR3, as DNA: TGTGCCAGCAGCTTAGGACAGGGCTTTGAGACCCAGTACTTC.

CDR3 nucleotide sequence: TGTGCCAGCAGTTTAGGTTCGCACCCCCACTATGGCTACACCTTC. Amino acid sequence: CASSLGSHPHYGYTF. V and J are TRBV6-5 and TRBJ1-2; D unresolved. Trimming pared 4 bases from V and 3 bases from J, leaving 15 bases between. Germline CDR1 is MNHEY and CDR2 is SVGAGI. This CDR3 is built from 15 residues.

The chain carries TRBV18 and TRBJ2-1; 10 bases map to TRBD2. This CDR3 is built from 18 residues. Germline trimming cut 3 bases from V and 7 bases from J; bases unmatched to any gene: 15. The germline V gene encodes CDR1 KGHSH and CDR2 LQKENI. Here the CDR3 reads CASSPGLAKAIRRNEQFF. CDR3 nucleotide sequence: TGTGCCAGCTCACCGGGACTAGCGAAAGCTATAAGGCGGAATGAGCAGTTCTTC.

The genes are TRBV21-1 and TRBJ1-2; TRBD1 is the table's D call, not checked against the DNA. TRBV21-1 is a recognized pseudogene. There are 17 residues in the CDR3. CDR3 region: CASSKGVTGGPLGGYTF. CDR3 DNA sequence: TGTGCCAGCAGCAAGGGTGTGACAGGGGGCCCGCTCGGTGGCTACACCTTC.

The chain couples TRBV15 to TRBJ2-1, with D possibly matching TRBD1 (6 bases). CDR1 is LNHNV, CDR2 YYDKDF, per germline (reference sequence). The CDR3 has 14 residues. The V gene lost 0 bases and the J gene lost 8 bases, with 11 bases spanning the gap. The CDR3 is CATSRDRTGHEQFF. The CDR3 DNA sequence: TGTGCCACCAGCAGAGATAGAACAGGGCATGAGCAGTTCTTC.

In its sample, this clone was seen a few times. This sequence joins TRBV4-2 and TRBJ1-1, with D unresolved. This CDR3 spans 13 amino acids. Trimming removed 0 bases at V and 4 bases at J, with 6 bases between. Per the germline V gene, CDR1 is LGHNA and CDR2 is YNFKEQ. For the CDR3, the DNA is TGTGCCAGCAGCCAAGATATAAGCACTGAAGCTTTCTTT. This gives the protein CASSQDISTEAFF.

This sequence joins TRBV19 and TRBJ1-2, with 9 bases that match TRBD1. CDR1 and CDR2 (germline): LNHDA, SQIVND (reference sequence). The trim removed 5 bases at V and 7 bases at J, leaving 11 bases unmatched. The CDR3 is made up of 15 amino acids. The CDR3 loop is CASSVTGGGGTGYTF. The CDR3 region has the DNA TGTGCCAGTAGTGTTACAGGGGGCGGAGGTACTGGCTACACCTTC.

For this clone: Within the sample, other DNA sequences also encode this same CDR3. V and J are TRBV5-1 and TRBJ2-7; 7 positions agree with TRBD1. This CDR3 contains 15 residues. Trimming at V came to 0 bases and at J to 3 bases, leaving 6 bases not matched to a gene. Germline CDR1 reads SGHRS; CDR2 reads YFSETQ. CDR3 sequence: CASSLEAGGVYEQYF. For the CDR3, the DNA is TGCGCCAGCAGCTTGGAAGCAGGGGGAGTCTACGAGCAGTACTTC.

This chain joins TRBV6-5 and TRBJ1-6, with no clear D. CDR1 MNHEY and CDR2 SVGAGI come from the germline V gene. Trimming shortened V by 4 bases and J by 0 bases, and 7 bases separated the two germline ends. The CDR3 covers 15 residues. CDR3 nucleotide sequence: TGTGCCAGCAGTTCGTTAAGCTCCTATAATTCACCCCTCCACTTT. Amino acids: CASSSLSSYNSPLHF.

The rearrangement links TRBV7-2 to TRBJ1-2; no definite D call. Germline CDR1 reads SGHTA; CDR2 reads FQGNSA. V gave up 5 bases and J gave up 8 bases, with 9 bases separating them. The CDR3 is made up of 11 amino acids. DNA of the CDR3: TGTGCCAGCAGCGAACAAGTAGGCTACACCTTC. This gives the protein CASSEQVGYTF.

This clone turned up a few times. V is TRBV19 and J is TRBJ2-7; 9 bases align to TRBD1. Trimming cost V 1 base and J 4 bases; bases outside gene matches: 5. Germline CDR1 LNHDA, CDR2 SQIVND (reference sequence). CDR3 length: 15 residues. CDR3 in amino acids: CASSIAHGQGYEQYF. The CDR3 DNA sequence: TGTGCCAGTAGTATAGCCCATGGACAGGGGTACGAGCAGTACTTC.

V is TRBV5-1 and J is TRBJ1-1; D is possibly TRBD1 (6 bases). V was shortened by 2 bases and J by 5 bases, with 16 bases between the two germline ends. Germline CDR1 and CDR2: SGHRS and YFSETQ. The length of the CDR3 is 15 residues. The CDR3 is CASSLPEGGVTEAFF. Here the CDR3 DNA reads TGCGCCAGCAGCTTACCCGAAGGGGGGGTAACTGAAGCTTTCTTT.